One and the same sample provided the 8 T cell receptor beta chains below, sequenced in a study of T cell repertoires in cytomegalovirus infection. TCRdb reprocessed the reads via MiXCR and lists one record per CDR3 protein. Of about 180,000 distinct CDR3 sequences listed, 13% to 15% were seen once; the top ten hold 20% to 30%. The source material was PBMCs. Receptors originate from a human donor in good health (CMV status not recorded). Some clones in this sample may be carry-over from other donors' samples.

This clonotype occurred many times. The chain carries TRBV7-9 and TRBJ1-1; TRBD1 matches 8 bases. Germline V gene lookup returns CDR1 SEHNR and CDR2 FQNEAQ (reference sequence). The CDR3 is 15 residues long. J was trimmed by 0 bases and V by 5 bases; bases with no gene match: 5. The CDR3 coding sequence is TGTGCCAGCAGCCAACGGACAGGGTTGAACACTGAAGCTTTCTTT. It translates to CASSQRTGLNTEAFF.

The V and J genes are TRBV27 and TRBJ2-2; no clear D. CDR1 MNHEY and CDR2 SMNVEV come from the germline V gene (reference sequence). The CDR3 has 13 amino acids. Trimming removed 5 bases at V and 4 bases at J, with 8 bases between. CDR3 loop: CASSALITGELFF. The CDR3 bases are TGTGCCAGCAGTGCCTTAATCACCGGGGAGCTGTTTTTT.

The DNA for the CDR3 is TGTGCCAGCAGTTACGAGCGGATCACTGAAGCTTTCTTT. Translation: CASSYERITEAFF. The chain carries TRBV6-5 and TRBJ1-1; D call uncertain. In germline, CDR1 is MNHEY, CDR2 SVGAGI. CDR3 size: 13 residues. V was shortened by 2 bases and J by 4 bases, with 8 bases between the two germline ends.

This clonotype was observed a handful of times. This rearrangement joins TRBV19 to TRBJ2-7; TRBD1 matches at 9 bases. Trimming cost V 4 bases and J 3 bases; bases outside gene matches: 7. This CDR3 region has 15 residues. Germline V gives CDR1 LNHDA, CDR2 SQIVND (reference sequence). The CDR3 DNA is TGTGCCAGTAGTAGACCGGGACAGGGTAACTACGAGCAGTACTTC. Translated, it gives CASSRPGQGNYEQYF.

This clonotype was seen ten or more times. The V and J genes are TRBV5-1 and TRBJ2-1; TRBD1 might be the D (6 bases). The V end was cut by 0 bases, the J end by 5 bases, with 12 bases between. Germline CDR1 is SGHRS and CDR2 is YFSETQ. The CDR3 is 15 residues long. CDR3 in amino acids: CASSLGQGTNNEQFF. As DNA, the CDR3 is TGCGCCAGCAGCTTGGGGCAGGGGACGAACAATGAGCAGTTCTTC.

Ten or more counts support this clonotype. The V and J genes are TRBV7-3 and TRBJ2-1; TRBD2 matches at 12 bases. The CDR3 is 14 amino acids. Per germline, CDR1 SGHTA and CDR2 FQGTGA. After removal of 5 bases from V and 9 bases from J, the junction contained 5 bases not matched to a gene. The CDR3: CASSPGLAGLEQFF. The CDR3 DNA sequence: TGTGCCAGCAGCCCAGGACTAGCGGGGCTTGAGCAGTTCTTC.

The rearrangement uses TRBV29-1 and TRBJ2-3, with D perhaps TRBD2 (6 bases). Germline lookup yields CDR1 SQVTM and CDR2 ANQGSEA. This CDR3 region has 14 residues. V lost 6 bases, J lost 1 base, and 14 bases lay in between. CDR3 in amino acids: CSVERGLRTDTQYF. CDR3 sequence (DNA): TGCAGCGTCGAAAGGGGACTCCGCACAGATACGCAGTATTTT.

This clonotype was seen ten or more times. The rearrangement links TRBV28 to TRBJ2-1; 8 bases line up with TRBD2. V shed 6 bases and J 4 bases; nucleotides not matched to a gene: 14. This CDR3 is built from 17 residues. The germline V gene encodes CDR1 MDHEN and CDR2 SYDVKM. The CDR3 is CASSILLGVAGYNEQFF. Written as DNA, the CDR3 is TGTGCCAGCAGCATTCTATTAGGAGTAGCGGGGTACAATGAGCAGTTCTTC.